The rows below give T cell receptor beta chains drawn from one sample of a study of identical twins. Via MiXCR, TCRdb re-called the 5' RACE reads, giving one row per CDR3 protein. Of approximately 620,000 distinct CDR3 sequences in the sample, 8.5% to 9.5% were seen once. The sample was also reused in another study, on yellow fever vaccine responses in identical twins.

Sequencing was performed on PBMCs. The receptors derive from a woman under 30 in good health. Each CDR3 is given with its conserved first and last residue. The order of the fields is V gene, J gene, clone size, D gene, CDR3 DNA, CDR3 protein. D genes are given only for firm matches. Only some rows state a clone size, as once, few, many or a class for expanded clones.

TRBV3-1,TRBJ2-1,few,TRBD2,TGTGCCAGCAGCCAACGGACTAGCGGGGGGGCCCGGGGACAGTTCTTC,CASSQRTSGGARGQFF
TRBV9,TRBJ2-1,many,TRBD1,TGTGCCAGCAGCAACAGGGGTGTTGACATCCCTAATGAGCAGTTCTTC,CASSNRGVDIPNEQFF
TRBV7-2,TRBJ2-7,-,-,TGTGCCAGCAGCTTAGCCGGGACTCCGAGCTCCTACGAGCAGTACTTC,CASSLAGTPSSYEQYF
TRBV20-1,TRBJ2-7,-,-,TGCAGTGCTGGCGGTGGACGCAGCTACGAGCAGTACTTC,CSAGGGRSYEQYF
TRBV5-1,TRBJ2-1,few,TRBD1,TGCGCCAGCAGCTTACAGGGGGCTTCCTACAATGAGCAGTTCTTC,CASSLQGASYNEQFF
TRBV20-1,TRBJ2-3,-,-,TGCAGTGCTAGAGATCTTTTGGCAGGGCGAAAACGCACAGATACGCAGTATTTT,CSARDLLAGRKRTDTQYF
TRBV20-1,TRBJ2-2,few,TRBD2,TGCAGTGCTAGTTCTAGCGGGGGTTCCACCGGGGAGCTGTTTTTT,CSASSSGGSTGELFF
TRBV12-3/TRBV12-4,TRBJ2-6,-,-,TGTGCCAGCAGGCGGCCTGGGGCCAACGTCCTGACTTTC,CASRRPGANVLTF
TRBV24-1,TRBJ2-1,many,-,TGTGCCACCAGTGCATCCAAGGGGGGGGCCCACAATGAGCAGTTCTTC,CATSASKGGAHNEQFF
TRBV7-9,TRBJ2-7,few,-,TGTGCCAGCAACGATCGGACCTACGAGCAGTACTTC,CASNDRTYEQYF